This record looks at one TCR gamma chain sequence and its context. No antigen is known for it. The data were taken from a study of Vδ1+ human thymocytes. The CDR3 length is 15 residues. The V gene end was trimmed by 0 bases and the J gene end by 4 bases; junction bases not matched to a gene: 9. Germline assignment: CDR1 GITISATS and CDR2 ISYDGTV (reference sequence). Broader study findings: Approximately 20% of thymic delta-chain sequences were Vdelta2, with few Vdelta3, unlike blood Vdelta1+ controls. In the thymus, TRG and TRD repertoires looked highly polyclonal with Gaussian CDR3 lengths.

RNA was extracted from the cells and then reverse transcribed. CDR3 amplicons came from multiplex PCR with pooled V-gene forward and constant-region reverse primers. TCRdb re-called the multiplex PCR reads using CATT. The sample holds 35,000 or so gamma-chain clones, roughly a fifth seen once. Sequenced input: Vdelta1+ gamma-delta thymocytes from the thymus. Sample subset: FACS-sorted CD3+ TCRalphabeta- TCRVdelta1+ TCRVdelta2- thymocytes. This clonotype originated in a girl less than two years old who had congenital heart surgery. The rearrangement joins TRGV9 to TRGJ1 or TRGJ2. The CDR3 DNA reads as TGTGCCTTGTGGGAGGTGCGTCCGGTCTATTATAAGAAACTCTTT. Protein: CALWEVRPVYYKKLF.